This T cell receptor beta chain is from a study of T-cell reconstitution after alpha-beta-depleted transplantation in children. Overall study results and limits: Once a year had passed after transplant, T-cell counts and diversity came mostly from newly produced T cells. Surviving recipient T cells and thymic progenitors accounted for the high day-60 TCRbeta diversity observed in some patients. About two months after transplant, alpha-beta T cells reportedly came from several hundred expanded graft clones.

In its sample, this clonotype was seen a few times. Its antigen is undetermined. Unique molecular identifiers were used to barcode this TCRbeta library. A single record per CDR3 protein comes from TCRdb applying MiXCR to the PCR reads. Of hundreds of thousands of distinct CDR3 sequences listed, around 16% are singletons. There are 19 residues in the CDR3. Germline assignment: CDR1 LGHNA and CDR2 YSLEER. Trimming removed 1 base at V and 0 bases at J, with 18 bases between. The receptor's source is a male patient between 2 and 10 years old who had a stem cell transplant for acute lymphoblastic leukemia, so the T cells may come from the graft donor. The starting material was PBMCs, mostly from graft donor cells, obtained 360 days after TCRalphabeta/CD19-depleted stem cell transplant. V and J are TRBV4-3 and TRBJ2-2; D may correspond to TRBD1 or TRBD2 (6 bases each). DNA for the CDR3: TGCGCCAGCAGCCAAGCGGCGGGACATTCGTTCGCGAACACCGGGGAGCTGTTTTTT. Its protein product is CASSQAAGHSFANTGELFF.